This is a list of T cell receptor beta chains from one sample in a study of PD-1 blockade in mismatch repair-deficient tumors. The protocol was immunoSEQ multiplex PCR, while the TCRdb copy is restricted to in-frame clones and leaves out a portion. This table holds about 38,000 clones, roughly 77% found once. Sample: peripheral blood, taken 4 weeks after starting pembrolizumab. The receptors derive from an adult with mismatch repair-deficient cancer. The conserved cysteine and the conserved F or W are not part of the CDR3 here. Each record gives: J gene, V gene, CDR3 protein.

j_gene: TRBJ2-5; v_gene: TRBV6-4; CDR3aa: ANPTSGNGTQY
j_gene: TRBJ2-7; v_gene: TRBV10-2; CDR3aa: ASRGGQRNEQY
j_gene: TRBJ2-2; v_gene: TRBV5-5; CDR3aa: ASSLAIAGEGGELF
j_gene: TRBJ2-7; v_gene: TRBV5-4; CDR3aa: ASSTTGGNEQY
j_gene: TRBJ1-5; v_gene: TRBV30; CDR3aa: ASIPGVKGDQPQH
j_gene: TRBJ2-3; v_gene: TRBV5-1; CDR3aa: ASSLEADTQY
j_gene: TRBJ1-1; v_gene: TRBV13; CDR3aa: ASSSPNTEAF
j_gene: TRBJ2-1; v_gene: TRBV4-2; CDR3aa: ASSRQSTSGYNEQF
j_gene: TRBJ2-3; v_gene: TRBV7-9; CDR3aa: ASSSRLAGATDTQY
j_gene: TRBJ2-3; v_gene: TRBV14; CDR3aa: ASSLGLARGTDTQY
j_gene: TRBJ2-2; v_gene: TRBV11-2; CDR3aa: ASSPRTGAGELF
j_gene: TRBJ2-1; v_gene: TRBV28; CDR3aa: ASSIAYEQF
j_gene: TRBJ1-1; v_gene: TRBV5-5; CDR3aa: ASSLGLNTEAF
j_gene: TRBJ2-1; v_gene: TRBV9; CDR3aa: ASSGRAWGSYNEQF
j_gene: TRBJ1-5; v_gene: TRBV6-5; CDR3aa: ASRRSSYSNQPQH
j_gene: TRBJ2-1; v_gene: TRBV9; CDR3aa: ASSPDSLRYNEQF
j_gene: TRBJ2-1; v_gene: TRBV29-1; CDR3aa: SVEVGGTSGSVEQF
j_gene: TRBJ2-2; v_gene: TRBV4-3; CDR3aa: ASSQDRAAGELF
j_gene: TRBJ2-1; v_gene: TRBV7-3; CDR3aa: ASSDYNEQF
j_gene: TRBJ1-1; v_gene: TRBV13; CDR3aa: ASSWGGMNTEAF
j_gene: TRBJ1-4; v_gene: TRBV19; CDR3aa: ASSTEGQSNEKLF
j_gene: TRBJ2-7; v_gene: TRBV5-4; CDR3aa: ASSLTDSEITYEQY
j_gene: TRBJ2-1; v_gene: TRBV28; CDR3aa: ASGRFNEQF
j_gene: TRBJ1-4; v_gene: TRBV5-1; CDR3aa: ASSEGNTNEKLF
j_gene: TRBJ2-5; v_gene: TRBV7-9; CDR3aa: ASSPGGQQETQY
j_gene: TRBJ1-1; v_gene: TRBV5-6; CDR3aa: ASIVGGGTEAF
j_gene: TRBJ2-7; v_gene: TRBV30; CDR3aa: AWSGGRTHEQY
j_gene: TRBJ2-2; v_gene: TRBV6-5; CDR3aa: ASSPFISQAGELF
j_gene: TRBJ1-1; v_gene: TRBV27; CDR3aa: ASSFQGLFTEAF
j_gene: TRBJ2-3; v_gene: TRBV5-4; CDR3aa: ASSPPATDTQY
j_gene: TRBJ1-2; v_gene: TRBV6-1; CDR3aa: ASSEGTGLYFHGYT
j_gene: TRBJ2-5; v_gene: TRBV6-1; CDR3aa: ASRDPGGIETQY
j_gene: TRBJ1-2; v_gene: TRBV7-9; CDR3aa: ASRPTAPAWGYT
j_gene: TRBJ1-1; v_gene: TRBV2; CDR3aa: ASSDRRVGVVGTEAF
j_gene: TRBJ1-2; v_gene: TRBV7-8; CDR3aa: ASSLEAGSYYGYT
j_gene: TRBJ2-2; v_gene: TRBV4-1; CDR3aa: ASSQDMDLTTGELF
j_gene: TRBJ2-6; v_gene: TRBV6-1; CDR3aa: ASSVRTGRSGANVLT
j_gene: TRBJ2-1; v_gene: TRBV7-3; CDR3aa: ASSSSRGEQF
j_gene: TRBJ2-2; v_gene: TRBV5-1; CDR3aa: ASSLAGTDGELF
j_gene: TRBJ2-7; v_gene: TRBV28; CDR3aa: ASSFDDSYEQY
j_gene: TRBJ2-2; v_gene: TRBV28; CDR3aa: ASSLSPLAGLTGELF
j_gene: TRBJ2-7; v_gene: TRBV11-3; CDR3aa: ASSAGTAYEQY
j_gene: TRBJ2-4; v_gene: TRBV11-2; CDR3aa: ASSFHTFLAKNIQY
j_gene: TRBJ2-1; v_gene: TRBV30; CDR3aa: AWSVFGKQF
j_gene: TRBJ2-5; v_gene: TRBV7-9; CDR3aa: ASSLYVEETQY
j_gene: TRBJ2-3; v_gene: TRBV14; CDR3aa: ASSQYLGQGYSTDTQY
j_gene: TRBJ2-5; v_gene: TRBV7-9; CDR3aa: ASSKQTGALGETQY
j_gene: TRBJ1-2; v_gene: TRBV9; CDR3aa: ASSAPGASGYT
j_gene: TRBJ1-2; v_gene: TRBV13; CDR3aa: ASSFSRESRYT
j_gene: TRBJ2-7; v_gene: TRBV5-4; CDR3aa: ASSDTGTSDTYEQY
j_gene: TRBJ2-1; v_gene: TRBV4-1; CDR3aa: ASSQTQSRSSEQF
j_gene: TRBJ2-2; v_gene: TRBV6-8; CDR3aa: ASSKTETANTGELF
j_gene: TRBJ1-5; v_gene: TRBV19; CDR3aa: ASTGTGSGQPQH
j_gene: TRBJ1-1; v_gene: TRBV11-3; CDR3aa: ASSLSRGGRTEAF
j_gene: TRBJ1-1; v_gene: TRBV6-6; CDR3aa: ASRDRNTEAF
j_gene: TRBJ2-2; v_gene: TRBV11-2; CDR3aa: ASSVRTSTGELF
j_gene: TRBJ2-7; v_gene: TRBV7-9; CDR3aa: ASSKGGRSKSYEQY